This is a list of T cell receptor beta chains from one sample in a study of cytomegalovirus exposure and HLA in healthy donors. Generated by immunoSEQ multiplex PCR, the TCRdb table keeps only in-frame clones and is missing some. This sample's table has tens of thousands of clones. The sequenced material came from PBMCs. The receptors come from a man aged 35 to 55 in good health and CMV-seropositive. CDR3s include the opening cysteine and the closing phenylalanine or tryptophan. D genes are given only for firm matches.

V: TRBV25-1; J: TRBJ2-7; D: .; CDR3: CASSETESYEQYF; DNA: TGTGCCAGCAGTGAAACCGAGTCCTACGAGCAGTACTTC
V: TRBV14; J: TRBJ1-2; D: .; CDR3: CASSQAGAGVNGYTF; DNA: TGTGCCAGCAGCCAAGCAGGGGCAGGGGTAAACGGCTACACCTTC
V: TRBV19; J: TRBJ1-2; D: TRBD1; CDR3: CAIRGTGERHGYTF; DNA: TGTGCCATCAGAGGGACAGGGGAACGTCATGGCTACACCTTC
V: TRBV11-3; J: TRBJ2-3; D: .; CDR3: CASSTRLAPDTQYF; DNA: TGTGCCAGCAGCACCCGACTTGCCCCAGATACGCAGTATTTT
V: TRBV11-1; J: TRBJ1-1; D: .; CDR3: CASSLGQGTEAFF; DNA: TGTGCCAGCAGCTTAGGGCAGGGAACTGAAGCTTTCTTT
V: TRBV7-9; J: TRBJ1-2; D: .; CDR3: CASSPRALRYTF; DNA: TGTGCCAGCAGCCCCAGGGCCCTCCGCTACACCTTC
V: TRBV7-8; J: TRBJ1-1; D: TRBD1; CDR3: CASSGGTGANTEAFF; DNA: TGTGCCAGCAGCGGAGGGACAGGGGCGAACACTGAAGCTTTCTTT
V: TRBV7-3; J: TRBJ2-1; D: .; CDR3: CASSLGQANNEQFF; DNA: TGTGCCAGCAGCTTAGGGCAGGCAAACAATGAGCAGTTCTTC
V: TRBV10-3; J: TRBJ1-4; D: TRBD1; CDR3: CAISESLDRALLFF; DNA: TGTGCCATCAGTGAGTCCCTCGACAGGGCCCTTCTGTTTTTT
V: TRBV13; J: TRBJ2-3; D: TRBD2; CDR3: CASSTRQGVSGGDTDTQYF; DNA: TGTGCCAGCAGCACCAGACAGGGAGTTAGCGGGGGGGACACAGATACGCAGTATTTT
V: TRBV6-5; J: TRBJ1-2; D: TRBD1; CDR3: CASSSSGTGSGYTF; DNA: TGTGCCAGCAGTTCCAGCGGGACAGGGTCTGGCTACACCTTC
V: TRBV10-2; J: TRBJ2-7; D: TRBD2; CDR3: CASSSGGGSYEQYF; DNA: TGCGCCAGCAGTTCCGGGGGGGGCTCCTACGAGCAGTACTTC
V: TRBV6-6; J: TRBJ1-2; D: TRBD1; CDR3: CASSYVQGAGGYTF; DNA: TGTGCCAGCAGTTACGTACAGGGGGCAGGGGGCTACACCTTC
V: TRBV30; J: TRBJ1-5; D: .; CDR3: CAWSVGQINQPQHF; DNA: TGTGCCTGGAGTGTGGGGCAGATCAATCAGCCCCAGCATTTT
V: TRBV5-1; J: TRBJ2-7; D: TRBD2; CDR3: CASSLGGGYEQYF; DNA: TGCGCCAGCAGCTTAGGCGGGGGCTACGAGCAGTACTTC
V: TRBV4-3; J: TRBJ2-5; D: TRBD2; CDR3: CASSQERGDQETQYF; DNA: TGCGCCAGCAGCCAAGAGCGGGGGGACCAAGAGACCCAGTACTTC
V: TRBV5-1; J: TRBJ2-7; D: .; CDR3: CASSLAAGLPYEQYF; DNA: TGCGCCAGCAGCTTGGCAGCGGGCCTTCCTTACGAGCAGTACTTC
V: TRBV18; J: TRBJ1-1; D: .; CDR3: CASSARTAKNTEAFF; DNA: TGTGCCAGCTCAGCAAGGACAGCCAAGAACACTGAAGCTTTCTTT
V: TRBV7-9; J: TRBJ1-5; D: TRBD1; CDR3: CASSPGTGNNQPQHF; DNA: TGTGCCAGCTCCCCCGGGACAGGGAACAATCAGCCCCAGCATTTT
V: TRBV25-1; J: TRBJ2-6; D: .; CDR3: CASSVRQASGANVLTF; DNA: TGTGCCAGCAGTGTAAGACAAGCCTCTGGGGCCAACGTCCTGACTTTC
V: TRBV29-1; J: TRBJ1-2; D: TRBD1; CDR3: CSAIQGDYGYTF; DNA: TGCAGCGCAATACAGGGGGACTATGGCTACACCTTC
V: TRBV5-1; J: TRBJ2-7; D: .; CDR3: CASSRAGTLRSYEQYF; DNA: TGCGCCAGCTCCCGGGCCGGGACACTCCGCTCCTACGAGCAGTACTTC
V: TRBV18; J: TRBJ1-2; D: .; CDR3: CASSSRQLIYGYTF; DNA: TGTGCCAGCTCATCTCGACAGCTTATCTATGGCTACACCTTC
V: TRBV30; J: TRBJ1-3; D: .; CDR3: CAWSVHKGPGNTIYF; DNA: TGTGCCTGGAGTGTACACAAGGGGCCTGGAAACACCATATATTTT
V: TRBV4-1; J: TRBJ1-5; D: .; CDR3: CASSQERRTQHF; DNA: TGCGCCAGCAGCCAAGAGCGGAGAACCCAGCATTTT
V: TRBV5-1; J: TRBJ2-5; D: .; CDR3: CASSLDTNQETQYF; DNA: TGCGCCAGCAGCTTGGACACTAACCAAGAGACCCAGTACTTC
V: TRBV15; J: TRBJ2-7; D: TRBD2; CDR3: CATSLTGGDEQYF; DNA: TGTGCCACCAGCCTAACGGGGGGGGACGAGCAGTACTTC
V: TRBV19; J: TRBJ2-7; D: TRBD1; CDR3: CASSPGQGARYEQYF; DNA: TGTGCCAGTAGTCCCGGACAGGGAGCCCGGTACGAGCAGTACTTC
V: TRBV28; J: TRBJ2-2; D: TRBD2; CDR3: CASTGGSNTGELFF; DNA: TGTGCCAGCACGGGGGGGTCGAACACCGGGGAGCTGTTTTTT
V: TRBV30; J: TRBJ2-1; D: TRBD2; CDR3: CALGGRASYNEQFF; DNA: TGTGCCTTGGGTGGGAGGGCATCCTACAATGAGCAGTTCTTC
V: TRBV30; J: TRBJ2-7; D: .; CDR3: CAWSSGAGREQYF; DNA: TGTGCCTGGAGTAGCGGAGCCGGCCGCGAGCAGTACTTC
V: TRBV6-1; J: TRBJ1-1; D: .; CDR3: CASSEVNSNTEAFF; DNA: TGTGCCAGCAGTGAAGTGAACTCGAACACTGAAGCTTTCTTT
V: TRBV20-1; J: TRBJ2-1; D: .; CDR3: CSARGENGQFF; DNA: TGCAGTGCTAGAGGGGAGAACGGGCAGTTCTTC
V: TRBV5-1; J: TRBJ1-5; D: .; CDR3: CASSLAGQPQHF; DNA: TGCGCCAGCAGCTTGGCGGGTCAGCCCCAGCATTTT
V: TRBV6-1; J: TRBJ2-5; D: .; CDR3: CASSERQGGQETQYF; DNA: TGTGCCAGCAGTGAAAGGCAGGGGGGCCAAGAGACCCAGTACTTC
V: TRBV30; J: TRBJ2-7; D: TRBD2; CDR3: CAWKGLAGGTYEQYF; DNA: TGTGCCTGGAAGGGCCTAGCGGGGGGAACCTACGAGCAGTACTTC
V: TRBV10-3; J: TRBJ1-1; D: .; CDR3: CAISSSGQNTEAFF; DNA: TGTGCCATCAGTTCCTCTGGACAGAACACTGAAGCTTTCTTT
V: TRBV2; J: TRBJ2-7; D: .; CDR3: CASIPPGEGEQYF; DNA: TGTGCCAGCATTCCCCCCGGCGAGGGAGAGCAGTACTTC
V: TRBV28; J: TRBJ1-1; D: .; CDR3: CASSLENYRTEAFF; DNA: TGTGCCAGCAGTTTAGAAAACTACAGGACTGAAGCTTTCTTT
V: TRBV10-3; J: TRBJ2-7; D: .; CDR3: CAITRSDSDEQYF; DNA: TGTGCCATCACTAGATCGGACAGCGACGAGCAGTACTTC
V: TRBV5-5; J: TRBJ1-1; D: .; CDR3: CASSLAVNTEAFF; DNA: TGTGCCAGCAGCTTGGCGGTTAACACTGAAGCTTTCTTT
V: TRBV18; J: TRBJ2-3; D: .; CDR3: CASSPRRADTQYF; DNA: TGTGCCAGCTCACCAAGGCGGGCAGATACGCAGTATTTT
V: TRBV12-5; J: TRBJ2-1; D: .; CDR3: CASGISNEQFF; DNA: TGTGCTAGTGGTATATCCAATGAGCAGTTCTTC
V: TRBV28; J: TRBJ2-3; D: .; CDR3: CASRWGGTDTQYF; DNA: TGTGCCAGCAGGTGGGGGGGCACAGATACGCAGTATTTT
V: TRBV2; J: TRBJ2-5; D: .; CDR3: CASRLEETQYF; DNA: TGTGCCAGCAGGTTGGAGGAGACCCAGTACTTC
V: TRBV5-6; J: TRBJ1-4; D: .; CDR3: CASSVRTREEKLFF; DNA: TGTGCCAGCAGCGTCAGGACGCGGGAAGAAAAACTGTTTTTT
V: TRBV4-2; J: TRBJ2-3; D: TRBD2; CDR3: CASSQGAGVTDTQYF; DNA: TGTGCCAGCAGCCAAGGGGCGGGAGTAACAGATACGCAGTATTTT
V: TRBV4-2; J: TRBJ2-5; D: TRBD2; CDR3: CASSQDPSGLETQYF; DNA: TGTGCCAGCAGCCAAGATCCTAGCGGATTAGAGACCCAGTACTTC
V: TRBV29-1; J: TRBJ2-5; D: TRBD2; CDR3: CSASPFSGGQETQYF; DNA: TGCAGCGCCAGCCCCTTTAGCGGGGGGCAAGAGACCCAGTACTTC
V: TRBV30; J: TRBJ2-3; D: .; CDR3: CAWSVLATDTQYF; DNA: TGTGCCTGGAGTGTACTTGCAACAGATACGCAGTATTTT
V: TRBV29-1; J: TRBJ2-5; D: .; CDR3: CSGLREFHETQYF; DNA: TGCAGCGGGCTTCGGGAGTTTCACGAGACCCAGTACTTC
V: TRBV19; J: TRBJ2-7; D: .; CDR3: CASSMEQGGSYEQYF; DNA: TGTGCCAGTAGTATGGAACAGGGCGGCTCCTACGAGCAGTACTTC
V: TRBV7-2; J: TRBJ1-4; D: .; CDR3: CASSPDTANEKLFF; DNA: TGTGCCAGCAGTCCCGACACGGCTAATGAAAAACTGTTTTTT
V: TRBV28; J: TRBJ1-2; D: .; CDR3: CASGGGGEGDSYTF; DNA: TGTGCCAGCGGGGGGGGCGGCGAGGGAGATAGCTACACCTTC
V: TRBV6-1; J: TRBJ2-7; D: .; CDR3: CASSTKEGPSYEQYF; DNA: TGTGCCAGCAGTACTAAAGAAGGTCCCTCCTACGAGCAGTACTTC
V: TRBV9; J: TRBJ2-1; D: TRBD2; CDR3: CASSVAGYGGGHYNEQFF; DNA: TGTGCCAGCAGCGTAGCTGGTTACGGGGGAGGGCATTACAATGAGCAGTTCTTC
V: TRBV6-5; J: TRBJ1-6; D: TRBD1; CDR3: CASSYRDRDSPLHF; DNA: TGTGCCAGCAGTTACCGGGACAGGGATTCACCCCTCCACTTT